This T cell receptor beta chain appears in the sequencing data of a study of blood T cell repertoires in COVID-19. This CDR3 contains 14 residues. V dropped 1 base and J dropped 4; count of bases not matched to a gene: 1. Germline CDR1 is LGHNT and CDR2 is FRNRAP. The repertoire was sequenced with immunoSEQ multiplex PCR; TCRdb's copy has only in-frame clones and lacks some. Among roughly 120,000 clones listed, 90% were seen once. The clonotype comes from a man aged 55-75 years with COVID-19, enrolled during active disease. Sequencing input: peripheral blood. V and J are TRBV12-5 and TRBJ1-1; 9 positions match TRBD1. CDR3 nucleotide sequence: TGTGCTAGTGGTTTGGGACAGGGGGGCACTGAAGCTTTCTTT. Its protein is CASGLGQGGTEAFF.